This T cell receptor beta chain was captured by sequencing in a study of blood T cell repertoires in COVID-19. Study in general: Acute and convalescent COVID-19 samples came from the United States, Italy and Spain. T cells, B-cell-depleted T cells, or PBMCs supplied cDNA or gDNA.

The CDR3 runs to 11 residues. V was pared by 8 bases and J by 6 bases, with 11 bases between. The germline CDR1 and CDR2 sequences are DFQATT and SNEGSKA (reference sequence). This clone showed up just once. Original handling: Amplifying reference gene primers gave estimates of nucleated cell counts. Clones were read by immunoSEQ multiplex PCR, and TCRdb kept only the in-frame ones, dropping some. V and J calls and clone size are given by that table; D and trimming were obtained from the DNA. The sample contains roughly 200,000 clones, over 75% of which appear only once. The chain joins TRBV20-1 to TRBJ2-1; D unresolved. The sequenced sample consisted of peripheral blood. This TCR was recovered from a man aged 60 to 69 with acute or convalescent COVID-19. This CDR3 is CSPSSGNEQFF. The CDR3 DNA reads as TGCAGTCCCTCGTCGGGCAATGAGCAGTTCTTC.